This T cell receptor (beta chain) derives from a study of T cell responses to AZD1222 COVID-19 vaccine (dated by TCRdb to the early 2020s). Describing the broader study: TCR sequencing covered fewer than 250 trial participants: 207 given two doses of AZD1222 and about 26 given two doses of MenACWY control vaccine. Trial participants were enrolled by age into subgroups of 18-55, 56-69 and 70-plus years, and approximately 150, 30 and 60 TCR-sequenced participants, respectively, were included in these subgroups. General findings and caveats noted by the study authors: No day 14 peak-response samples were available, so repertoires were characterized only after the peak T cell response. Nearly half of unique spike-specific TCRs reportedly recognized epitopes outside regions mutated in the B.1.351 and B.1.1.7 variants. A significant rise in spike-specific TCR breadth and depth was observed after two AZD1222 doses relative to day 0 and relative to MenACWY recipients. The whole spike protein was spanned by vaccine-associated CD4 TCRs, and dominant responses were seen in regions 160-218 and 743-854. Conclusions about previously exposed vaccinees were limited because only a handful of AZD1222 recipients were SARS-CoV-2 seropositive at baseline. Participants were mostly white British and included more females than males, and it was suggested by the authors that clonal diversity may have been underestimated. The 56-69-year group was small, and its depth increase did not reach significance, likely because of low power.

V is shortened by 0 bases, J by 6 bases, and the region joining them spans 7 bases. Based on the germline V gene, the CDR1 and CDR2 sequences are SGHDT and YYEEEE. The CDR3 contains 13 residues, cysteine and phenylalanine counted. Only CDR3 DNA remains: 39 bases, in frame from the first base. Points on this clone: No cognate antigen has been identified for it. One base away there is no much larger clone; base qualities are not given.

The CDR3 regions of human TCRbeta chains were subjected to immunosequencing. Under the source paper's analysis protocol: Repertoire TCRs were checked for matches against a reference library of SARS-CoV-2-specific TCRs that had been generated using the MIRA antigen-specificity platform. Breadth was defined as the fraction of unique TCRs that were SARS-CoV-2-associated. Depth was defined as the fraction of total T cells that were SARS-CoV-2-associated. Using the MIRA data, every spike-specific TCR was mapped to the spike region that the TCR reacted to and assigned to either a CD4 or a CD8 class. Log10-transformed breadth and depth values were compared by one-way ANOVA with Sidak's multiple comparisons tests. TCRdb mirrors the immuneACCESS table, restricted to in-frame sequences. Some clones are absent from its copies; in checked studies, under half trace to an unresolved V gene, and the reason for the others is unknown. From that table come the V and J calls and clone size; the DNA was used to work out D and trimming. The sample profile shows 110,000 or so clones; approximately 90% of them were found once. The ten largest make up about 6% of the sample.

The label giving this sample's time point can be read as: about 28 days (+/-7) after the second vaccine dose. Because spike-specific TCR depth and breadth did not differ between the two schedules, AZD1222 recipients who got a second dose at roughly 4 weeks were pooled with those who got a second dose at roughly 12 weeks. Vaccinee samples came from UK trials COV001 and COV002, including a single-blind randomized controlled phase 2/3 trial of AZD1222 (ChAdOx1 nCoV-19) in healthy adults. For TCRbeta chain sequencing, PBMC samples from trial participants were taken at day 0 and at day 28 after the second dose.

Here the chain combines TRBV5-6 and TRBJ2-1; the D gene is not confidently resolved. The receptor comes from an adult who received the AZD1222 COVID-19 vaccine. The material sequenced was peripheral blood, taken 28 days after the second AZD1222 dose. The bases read TGTGCCAGCAGCTTGGGTGGGCTCAATGAGCAGTTCTTC. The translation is CASSLGGLNEQFF.